This T cell receptor (beta chain) was identified in a study of vaccination and CD4 T cells after COVID-19. Background on the study: Participants were vaccinated with two doses, given as either BNT162b2 or mRNA-1273 vaccine. In the control cultures, a CEFX pool, an HIV-1 Nef pool, or no peptide was supplied. Study-level results: Post-vaccination reactive clonotypes (median around 40) did not differ significantly from post-infection (around 19).

With respect to this clonotype: Its antigen remains unidentified.

This sample's treatment: roughly 10-day PBMC culture with coronavirus spike peptide pools or control peptides (ViraFEST assay). Prior SARS-CoV-2 infection was excluded in healthy vaccine recipients by negative nucleocapsid antibodies before and after vaccination. At the Johns Hopkins FTIC core, DNA taken from cultured CD4+ T cells was sequenced by way of the Oncomine TCR Beta short-read assay. TCRdb redid the calling of the PCR reads with MiXCR, one entry per CDR3 protein. The table includes about 23,000 distinct CDR3 sequences, 40% to 50% detected once. Trimming took 4 bases from V and 9 from J, leaving 13 bases between them. Looked up from germline, CDR1 is SGHRS and CDR2 is YFSETQ. This CDR3 is built from 12 residues.

This chain links TRBV5-1 with TRBJ1-2; D possibly corresponds to TRBD1 (6 bases). The receptor was derived from a human donor who received a COVID-19 vaccine. The sequencing here drew on CD4+ T cells from blood, cultured in vitro, taken before SARS-CoV-2 vaccination. CDR3 bases: TGCGCCAGCAGCCCGGGACAAGCAAGCTACACCTTC. Its translation: CASSPGQASYTF.